The 8 T cell receptor beta chains presented below share a single source sample, sequenced in a study of blood T cell repertoires in COVID-19. Profiled with immunoSEQ multiplex PCR; TCRdb holds only in-frame clones, not every one. Found here are 200,000 to 300,000 clones, roughly 87% of them singletons; the top ten hold around 2.6%. Source material: PBMCs or T cells enriched from blood (not recorded which). These receptors all stem from a woman aged 25 to 39 with acute COVID-19.

The sample holds one count of this clone. The genes are TRBV5-1 and TRBJ2-5; 8 bases match TRBD1. V gave up 5 bases and J gave up 5 bases; unmatched junction bases: 11. Germline V CDR1 and CDR2: SGHRS, YFSETQ. The CDR3 totals 15 residues. CDR3 nucleotides: TGCGCCAGCAGTTATCAGGGGGCGAGAGGTGAGACCCAGTACTTC. Translating gives CASSYQGARGETQYF.

The chain links TRBV13 to TRBJ2-1, with TRBD2 matching over 10 bases. Germline CDR1 is PRHDT and CDR2 is FYEKMQ (reference sequence). After removal of 3 bases from V and 5 bases from J, the junction contained 4 bases not matched to a gene. The CDR3 covers 15 residues. The CDR3 DNA reads as TGTGCCAGCAGCTTGGGACTAGCGTCCCACAATGAGCAGTTCTTC. Amino acids: CASSLGLASHNEQFF.

The chain is built from TRBV13 and TRBJ1-1; 10 bases map to TRBD1. J gave up 3 bases and V 2 bases, and 9 bases lay outside the gene matches. From germline, CDR1 is PRHDT and CDR2 FYEKMQ (reference sequence). The CDR3 loop spans 17 amino acids. CDR3 residues: CASSLSIGTGDYTEAFF. As DNA, the CDR3 is TGTGCCAGCAGCTTATCCATCGGGACAGGGGATTACACTGAAGCTTTCTTT.

The chain links TRBV10-3 to TRBJ1-2; D remains unclear. V was shortened by 2 bases and J by 4 bases, with 14 bases between the two germline ends. The CDR3 spans 15 residues. Germline CDR1 and CDR2: ENHRY and SYGVKD. The CDR3 region is CAISEHPAEGYGYTF. The DNA for the CDR3 is TGTGCCATCAGTGAGCATCCCGCAGAGGGCTATGGCTACACCTTC.

J is TRBJ1-1 and V is TRBV6-2 or TRBV6-3; D possibly corresponds to TRBD1 (5 bases). The CDR3 is made up of 14 amino acids. Germline CDR1 and CDR2: MNHEY and SVGEGT. V was shortened by 6 bases and J by 0 bases, with 11 bases between the two germline ends. CDR3 bases: TGTGCCAGCAGCTCCGACAGTATGAACACTGAAGCTTTCTTT. It encodes CASSSDSMNTEAFF.

This chain uses TRBV3-1 (or the pseudogene TRBV3-2) with TRBJ2-3, with unresolved D. Germline CDR1 is LGHDT and CDR2 is YNNKEL (reference sequence). This CDR3 has 14 amino acids. Trimming shortened V by 5 bases and J by 4 bases, and 13 bases separated the two germline ends. The CDR3 region is CASSTQFTADTQYF. The CDR3 nucleotides read TGTGCCAGCAGCACACAATTTACAGCAGATACGCAGTATTTT.

This chain uses TRBV7-9 with TRBJ2-3; D possibly corresponds to TRBD2 (7 bases). V was clipped by 5 bases and J by 5 bases, with 11 bases between them. This CDR3 is built from 13 residues. CDR1 SEHNR and CDR2 FQNEAQ come from the germline V gene (reference sequence). The CDR3 nucleotides are TGTGCCAGCAGCCGGGGGGCGGAAGATACGCAGTATTTT. Translating gives CASSRGAEDTQYF.

V gene TRBV5-1 combines with J gene TRBJ2-2; the D is unclear. Germline V lookup: CDR1 SGHRS, CDR2 YFSETQ. The CDR3 covers 12 residues. Trimming cost V 2 bases and J 7 bases, with 6 bases left between them. CDR3 DNA: TGCGCCAGCAGCTTTGTAGACGGGGAGCTGTTTTTT. Protein: CASSFVDGELFF.